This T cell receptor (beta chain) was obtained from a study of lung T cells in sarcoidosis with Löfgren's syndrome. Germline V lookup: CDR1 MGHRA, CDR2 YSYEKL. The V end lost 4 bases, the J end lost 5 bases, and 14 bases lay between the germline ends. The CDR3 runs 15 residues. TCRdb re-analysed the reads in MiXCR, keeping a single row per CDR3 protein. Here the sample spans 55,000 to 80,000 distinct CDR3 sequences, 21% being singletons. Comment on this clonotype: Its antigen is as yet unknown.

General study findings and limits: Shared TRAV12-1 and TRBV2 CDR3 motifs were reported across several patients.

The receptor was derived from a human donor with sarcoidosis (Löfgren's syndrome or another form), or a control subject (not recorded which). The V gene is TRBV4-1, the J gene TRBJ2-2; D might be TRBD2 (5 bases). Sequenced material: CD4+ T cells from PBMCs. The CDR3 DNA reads TGCGCCAGCAGCCGCGGGCCCGGTGAGACCGGGGAGCTGTTTTTT. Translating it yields CASSRGPGETGELFF.